This T cell receptor (beta chain) was retrieved from a study of blood T cell repertoires in COVID-19. As processed by the authors: Estimation of nucleated cell counts relied on the amplification of reference gene primers. TCRdb's table, derived via immunoSEQ multiplex PCR, lists solely in-frame clones and lacks some. D and trimming were read from the DNA, whereas the V and J calls and clone size are those reported in that table. The table shows 70,000 to 100,000 clones, with roughly 88% occurring only once. Germline assignment: CDR1 PRHDT and CDR2 FYEKMQ (reference sequence). Unmatched junction bases numbered 8, after V lost 5 bases and J lost 5 bases. The CDR3 consists of 14 residues.

The receptor was isolated from a woman aged 65 to 85 with acute or convalescent COVID-19. The V call is TRBV13, the J call TRBJ2-5; TRBD2 aligns across 7 bases. Material for sequencing was peripheral blood. CDR3 amino acids: CASSPRAAGETQYF. The CDR3 DNA reads as TGTGCCAGCAGCCCCAGGGCAGCGGGGGAGACCCAGTACTTC.